The present T cell receptor beta chain was sequenced within a study of T cells in Graves' hyperthyroidism and ophthalmopathy. CDR3 length: 15 amino acids. V was pared by 4 bases and J by 3 bases, with 13 bases between. CDR1 ENHRY and CDR2 SYGVKD come from the germline V gene. This clonotype was detected many times. TCR beta CDR3 sequences were amplified from RNA transcripts. When the TCR CDR3 underwent first-round RT-PCR, the HTBI primer set was used. MiXCR was run by TCRdb on the multiplex PCR reads, yielding one entry per CDR3 protein. The sample carries 280,000 or so distinct CDR3 sequences, less than 30% recorded once. Patients aged 18 to 65 with hyperthyroidism were newly diagnosed, with duration under 2 months.

The sequence was obtained from a man between 35 and 55 years old with Graves' hyperthyroidism that later progressed to Graves' ophthalmopathy. Sequencing input: blood. The rearrangement uses TRBV10-3 and TRBJ2-1; D may be TRBD2 (6 bases). CDR3: CAISVSGGVYNEQFF. The CDR3 DNA is TGTGCCATCAGTGTTAGCGGAGGAGTCTACAATGAGCAGTTCTTC.